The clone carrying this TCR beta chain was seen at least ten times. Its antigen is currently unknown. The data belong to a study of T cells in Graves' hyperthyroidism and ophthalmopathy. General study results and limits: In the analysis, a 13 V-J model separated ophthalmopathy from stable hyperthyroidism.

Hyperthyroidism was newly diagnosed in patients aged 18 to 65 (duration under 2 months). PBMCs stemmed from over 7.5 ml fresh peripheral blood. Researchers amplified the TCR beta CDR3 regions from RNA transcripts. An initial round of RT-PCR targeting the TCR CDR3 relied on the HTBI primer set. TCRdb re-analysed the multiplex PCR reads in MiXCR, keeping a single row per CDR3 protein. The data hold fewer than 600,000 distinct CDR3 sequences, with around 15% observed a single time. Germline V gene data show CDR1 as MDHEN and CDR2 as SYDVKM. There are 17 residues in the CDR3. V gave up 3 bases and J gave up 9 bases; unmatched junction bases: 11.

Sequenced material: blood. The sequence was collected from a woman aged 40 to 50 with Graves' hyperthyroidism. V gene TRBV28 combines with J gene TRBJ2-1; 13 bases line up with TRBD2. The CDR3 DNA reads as TGTGCCAGCAGTTTCTCAACCGGGACTAGCGGGACCGTTGAGCAGTTCTTC. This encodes CASSFSTGTSGTVEQFF.